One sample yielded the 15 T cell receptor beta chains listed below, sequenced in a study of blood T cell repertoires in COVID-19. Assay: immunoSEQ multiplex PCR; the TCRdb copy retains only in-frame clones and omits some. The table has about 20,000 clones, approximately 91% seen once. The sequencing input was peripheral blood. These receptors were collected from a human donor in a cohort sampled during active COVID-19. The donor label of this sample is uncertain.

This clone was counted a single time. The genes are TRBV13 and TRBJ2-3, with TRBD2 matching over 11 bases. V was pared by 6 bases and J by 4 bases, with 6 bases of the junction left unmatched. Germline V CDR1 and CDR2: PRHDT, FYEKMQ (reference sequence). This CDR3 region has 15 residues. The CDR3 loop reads CASRTTSGNADTQYF. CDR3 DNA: TGTGCCAGCAGGACGACTAGCGGGAACGCAGATACGCAGTATTTT.

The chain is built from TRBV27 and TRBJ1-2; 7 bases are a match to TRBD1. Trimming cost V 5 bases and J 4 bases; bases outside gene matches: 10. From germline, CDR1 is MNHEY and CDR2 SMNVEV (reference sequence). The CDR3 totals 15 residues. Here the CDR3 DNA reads TGTGCCAGCAGTCCCAGAGGACAGGCCTTCTATGGCTACACCTTC. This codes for CASSPRGQAFYGYTF.

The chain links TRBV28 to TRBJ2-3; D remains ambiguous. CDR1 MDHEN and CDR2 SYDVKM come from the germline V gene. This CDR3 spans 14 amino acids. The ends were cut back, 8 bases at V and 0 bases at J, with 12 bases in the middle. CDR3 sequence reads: CASHGQPSTDTQYF. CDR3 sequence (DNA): TGTGCCAGCCATGGGCAGCCAAGCACAGATACGCAGTATTTT.

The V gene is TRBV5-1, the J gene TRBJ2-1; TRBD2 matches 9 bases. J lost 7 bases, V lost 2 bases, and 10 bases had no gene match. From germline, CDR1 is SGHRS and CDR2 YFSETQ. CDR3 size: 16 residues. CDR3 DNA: TGCGCCAGCAGCTTACGCTTAGCGGGAGTGCGAAATGAGCAGTTCTTC. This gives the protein CASSLRLAGVRNEQFF.

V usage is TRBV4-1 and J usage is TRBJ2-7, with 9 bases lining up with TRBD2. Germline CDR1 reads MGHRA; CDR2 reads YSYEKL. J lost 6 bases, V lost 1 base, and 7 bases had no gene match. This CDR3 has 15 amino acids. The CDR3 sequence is CASSQGLAGRGEQYF. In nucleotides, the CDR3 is TGCGCCAGCAGCCAAGGTCTAGCGGGAAGAGGCGAGCAGTACTTC.

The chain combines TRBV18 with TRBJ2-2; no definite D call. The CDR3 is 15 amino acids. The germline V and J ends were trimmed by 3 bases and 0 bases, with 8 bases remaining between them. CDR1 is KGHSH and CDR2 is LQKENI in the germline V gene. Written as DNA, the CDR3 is TGTGCCAGCTCACCGGGCCTTACGAACACCGGGGAGCTGTTTTTT. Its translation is CASSPGLTNTGELFF.

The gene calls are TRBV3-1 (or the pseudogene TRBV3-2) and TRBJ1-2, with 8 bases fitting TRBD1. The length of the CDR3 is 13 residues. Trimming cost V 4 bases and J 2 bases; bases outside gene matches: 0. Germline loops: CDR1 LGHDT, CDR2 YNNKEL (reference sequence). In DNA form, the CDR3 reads TGTGCCAGCAGCCGACAGGGGAACTATGGCTACACCTTC. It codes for CASSRQGNYGYTF.

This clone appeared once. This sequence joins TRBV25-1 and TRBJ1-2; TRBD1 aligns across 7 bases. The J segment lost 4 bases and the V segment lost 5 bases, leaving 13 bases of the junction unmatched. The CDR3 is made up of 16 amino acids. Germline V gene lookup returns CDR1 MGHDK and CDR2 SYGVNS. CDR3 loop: CASSSPRQGIGYGYTF. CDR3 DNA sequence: TGTGCCAGCAGTTCTCCCAGACAGGGCATAGGCTATGGCTACACCTTC.

CDR3 in DNA: TGTGCCAGCAGCGGAACTAGCGGAGCCACAGATACGCAGTATTTT. As protein: CASSGTSGATDTQYF. The gene calls are TRBV5-4 and TRBJ2-3, with 8 positions matching TRBD2. Trimming took 4 bases from V and 2 from J; bases not matched to a gene: 6. Germline lookup yields CDR1 SGHNT and CDR2 YYREEE (reference sequence). This CDR3 has 15 residues.

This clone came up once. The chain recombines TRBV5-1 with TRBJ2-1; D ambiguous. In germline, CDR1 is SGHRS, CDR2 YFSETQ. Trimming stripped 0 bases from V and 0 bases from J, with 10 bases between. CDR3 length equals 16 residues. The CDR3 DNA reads TGCGCCAGCAGCTTGGGCGGCCTTAGCTCCTACAATGAGCAGTTCTTC. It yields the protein CASSLGGLSSYNEQFF. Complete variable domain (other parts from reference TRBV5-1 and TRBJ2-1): KAGVTQTPRYLIKTRGQQVTLSCSPISGHRSVSWYQQTPGQGLQFLFEYFSETQRNKGNFPGRFSGRQFSNSRSEMNVSTLELGDSALYLCASSLGGLSSYNEQFFGPGTRLTVL.

CDR3 region: CASSHHTPRTEAFF. CDR3 nucleotide sequence: TGCGCCAGCAGCCACCACACCCCGAGGACTGAAGCTTTCTTT. The chain joins TRBV4-1 to TRBJ1-1; D unresolved. CDR3 length: 14 amino acids. Germline V gives CDR1 MGHRA, CDR2 YSYEKL. V was clipped by 3 bases and J by 5 bases, with 13 bases between them.

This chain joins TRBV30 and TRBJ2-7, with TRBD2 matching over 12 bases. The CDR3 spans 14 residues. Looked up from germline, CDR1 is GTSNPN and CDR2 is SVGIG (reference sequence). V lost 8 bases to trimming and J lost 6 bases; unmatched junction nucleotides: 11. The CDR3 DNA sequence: TGTGCCGGAAAGGGGACTAGCGGGCAAGCCGAGCAGTACTTC. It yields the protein CAGKGTSGQAEQYF.

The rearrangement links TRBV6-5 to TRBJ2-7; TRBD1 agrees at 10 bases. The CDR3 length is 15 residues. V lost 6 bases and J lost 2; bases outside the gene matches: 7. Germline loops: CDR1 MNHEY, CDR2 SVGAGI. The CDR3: CASSLTGGGTYEQYF. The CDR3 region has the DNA TGTGCCAGCAGCCTGACAGGGGGCGGTACCTACGAGCAGTACTTC.

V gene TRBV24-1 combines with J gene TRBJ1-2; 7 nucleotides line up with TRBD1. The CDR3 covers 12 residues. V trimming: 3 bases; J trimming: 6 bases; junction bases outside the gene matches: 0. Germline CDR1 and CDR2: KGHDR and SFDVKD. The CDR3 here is CATSDDRDGYTF. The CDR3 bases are TGTGCCACCAGTGATGACAGGGATGGCTACACCTTC.

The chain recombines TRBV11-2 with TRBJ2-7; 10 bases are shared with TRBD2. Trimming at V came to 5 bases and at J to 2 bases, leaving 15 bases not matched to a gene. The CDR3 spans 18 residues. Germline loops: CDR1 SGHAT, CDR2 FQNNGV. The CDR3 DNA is TGTGCCAGCAGCCGGATACGGACTAGCGGCCAGAGGGCCTACGAGCAGTACTTC. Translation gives CASSRIRTSGQRAYEQYF. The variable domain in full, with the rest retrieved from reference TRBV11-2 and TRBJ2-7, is EAGVAQSPRYKIIEKRQSVAFWCNPISGHATLYWYQQILGQGPKLLIQFQNNGVVDDSQLPKDRFSAERLKGVDSTLKIQPAKLEDSAVYLCASSRIRTSGQRAYEQYFGPGTRLTVT.